This T cell receptor beta chain was documented in a study of CD8 T cells in Susac syndrome. Random hexamers were used to reverse transcribe an amount of about 0.5 to 1 ug RNA. MiXCR, run by TCRdb on the immunoSEQ multiplex PCR reads, gives a single entry per CDR3 protein. The data show about 290,000 distinct CDR3 sequences, roughly 90% seen once. This clonotype has only one observation. V was shortened by 6 bases and J by 2 bases, with 13 bases between the two germline ends. Germline CDR1 and CDR2: SQVTM and ANQGSEA. This CDR3 spans 13 amino acids. The sequence was collected from a human donor with multiple sclerosis. V and J are TRBV29-1 and TRBJ1-1; D is unresolved. Sequenced: CD8+ T cells from PBMCs. The CDR3 sequence is CSVPPRSNTEAFF. CDR3 bases: TGCAGCGTCCCCCCGAGGAGCAACACTGAAGCTTTCTTT.